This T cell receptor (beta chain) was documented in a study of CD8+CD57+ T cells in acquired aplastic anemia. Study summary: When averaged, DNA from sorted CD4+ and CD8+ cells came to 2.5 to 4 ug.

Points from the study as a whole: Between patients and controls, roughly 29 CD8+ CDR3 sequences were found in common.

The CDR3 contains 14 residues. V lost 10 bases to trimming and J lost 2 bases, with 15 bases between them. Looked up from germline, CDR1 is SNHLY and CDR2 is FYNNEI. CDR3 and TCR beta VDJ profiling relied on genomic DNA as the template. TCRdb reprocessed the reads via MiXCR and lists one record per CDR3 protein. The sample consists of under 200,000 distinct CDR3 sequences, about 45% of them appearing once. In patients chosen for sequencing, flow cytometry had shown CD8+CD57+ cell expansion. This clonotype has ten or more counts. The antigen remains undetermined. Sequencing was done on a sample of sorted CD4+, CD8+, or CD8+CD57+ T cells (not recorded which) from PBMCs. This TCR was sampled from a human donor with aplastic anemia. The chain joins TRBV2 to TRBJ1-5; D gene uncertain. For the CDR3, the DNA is TGTGCCACCGGTGGAGTGGCAGGCAATCAGCCCCAGCATTTT. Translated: CATGGVAGNQPQHF. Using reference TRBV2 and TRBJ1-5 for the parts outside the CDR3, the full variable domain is EPEVTQTPSHQVTQMGQEVILRCVPISNHLYFYWYRQILGQKVEFLVSFYNNEISEKSEIFDDQFSVERPDGSNFTLKIRSTKLEDSAMYFCATGGVAGNQPQHFGDGTRLSIL.